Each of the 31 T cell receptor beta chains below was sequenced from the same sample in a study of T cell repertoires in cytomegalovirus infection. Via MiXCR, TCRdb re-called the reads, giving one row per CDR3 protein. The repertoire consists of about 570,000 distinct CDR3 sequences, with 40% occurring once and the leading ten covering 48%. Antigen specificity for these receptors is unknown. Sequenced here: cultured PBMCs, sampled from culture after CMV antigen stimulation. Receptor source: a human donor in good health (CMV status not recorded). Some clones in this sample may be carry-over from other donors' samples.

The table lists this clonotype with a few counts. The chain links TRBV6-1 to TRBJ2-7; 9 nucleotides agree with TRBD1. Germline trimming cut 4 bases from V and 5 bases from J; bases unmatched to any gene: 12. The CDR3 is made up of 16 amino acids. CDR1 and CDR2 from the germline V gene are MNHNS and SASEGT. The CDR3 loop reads CASSVWTGTGFDEQYF. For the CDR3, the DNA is TGTGCCAGCAGTGTTTGGACCGGGACAGGGTTCGACGAGCAGTACTTC.

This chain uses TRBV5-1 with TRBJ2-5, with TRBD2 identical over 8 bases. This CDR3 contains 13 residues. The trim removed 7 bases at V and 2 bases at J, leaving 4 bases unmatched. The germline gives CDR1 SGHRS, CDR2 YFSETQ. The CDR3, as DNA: TGCGCCAGCGGTGCTAGCGGGCAAGAGACCCAGTACTTC. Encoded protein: CASGASGQETQYF.

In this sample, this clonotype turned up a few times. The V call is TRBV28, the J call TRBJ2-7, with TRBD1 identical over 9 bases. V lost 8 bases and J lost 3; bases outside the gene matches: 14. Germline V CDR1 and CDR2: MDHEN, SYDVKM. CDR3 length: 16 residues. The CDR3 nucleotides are TGTGCCAGCCCCCCGCTGAGGACAGGGGCTCTCTACGAGCAGTACTTC. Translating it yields CASPPLRTGALYEQYF. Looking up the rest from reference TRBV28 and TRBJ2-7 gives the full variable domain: DVKVTQSSRYLVKRTGEKVFLECVQDMDHENMFWYRQDPGLGLRLIYFSYDVKMKEKGDIPEGYSVSREKKERFSLILESASTNQTSMYLCASPPLRTGALYEQYFGPGTRLTVT.

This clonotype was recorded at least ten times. The CDR3, as DNA: TGTGCCAGCAGCTCACCGGGACCCCCTAGTGAGCAGTTCTTC. Protein sequence: CASSSPGPPSEQFF. V and J are TRBV7-2 and TRBJ2-1; the D gene could be TRBD1 or TRBD2 (5 bases each). The ends were cut back, 4 bases at V and 9 bases at J, with 16 bases in the middle. CDR3 length: 14 amino acids. The germline gives CDR1 SGHTA, CDR2 FQGNSA.

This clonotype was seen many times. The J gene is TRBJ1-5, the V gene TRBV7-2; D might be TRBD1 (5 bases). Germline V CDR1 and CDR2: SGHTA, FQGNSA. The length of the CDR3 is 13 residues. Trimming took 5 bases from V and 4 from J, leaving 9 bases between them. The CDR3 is CASSGGGNQPQHF. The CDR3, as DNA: TGTGCCAGCAGCGGGGGGGGAAATCAGCCCCAGCATTTT.

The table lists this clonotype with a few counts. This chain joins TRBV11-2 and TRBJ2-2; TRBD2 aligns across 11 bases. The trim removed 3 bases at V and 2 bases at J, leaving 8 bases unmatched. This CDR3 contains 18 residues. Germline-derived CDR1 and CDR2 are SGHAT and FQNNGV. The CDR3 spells CASSFPVAGGPNTGELFF. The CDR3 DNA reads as TGTGCCAGCAGCTTCCCTGTAGCGGGAGGGCCTAACACCGGGGAGCTGTTTTTT.

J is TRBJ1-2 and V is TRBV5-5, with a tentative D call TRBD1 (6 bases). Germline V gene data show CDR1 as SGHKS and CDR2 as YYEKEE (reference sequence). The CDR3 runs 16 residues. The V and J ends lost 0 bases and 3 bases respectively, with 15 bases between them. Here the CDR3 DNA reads TGTGCCAGCAGCTTGGCTCTCCAGGGGCCCGACTATGGCTACACCTTC. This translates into CASSLALQGPDYGYTF.

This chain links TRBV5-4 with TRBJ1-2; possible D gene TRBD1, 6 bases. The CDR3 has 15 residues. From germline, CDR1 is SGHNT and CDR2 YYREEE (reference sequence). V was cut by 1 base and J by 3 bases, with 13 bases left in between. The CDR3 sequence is CASSLWAGEYYGYTF. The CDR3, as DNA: TGTGCCAGCAGCTTGTGGGCAGGGGAGTACTATGGCTACACCTTC.

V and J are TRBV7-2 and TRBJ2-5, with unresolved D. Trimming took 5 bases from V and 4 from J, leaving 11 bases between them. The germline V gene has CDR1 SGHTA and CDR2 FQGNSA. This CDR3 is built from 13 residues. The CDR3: CASSPNRRETQYF. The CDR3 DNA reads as TGTGCCAGCAGCCCCAATCGGAGAGAGACCCAGTACTTC.

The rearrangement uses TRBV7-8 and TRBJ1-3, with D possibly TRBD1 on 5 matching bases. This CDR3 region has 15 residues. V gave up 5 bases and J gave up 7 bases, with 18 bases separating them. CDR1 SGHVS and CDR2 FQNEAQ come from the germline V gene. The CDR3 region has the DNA TGTGCCAGCAGCCCTCAACCCGGGACCGCGAACACCATATATTTT. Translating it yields CASSPQPGTANTIYF.

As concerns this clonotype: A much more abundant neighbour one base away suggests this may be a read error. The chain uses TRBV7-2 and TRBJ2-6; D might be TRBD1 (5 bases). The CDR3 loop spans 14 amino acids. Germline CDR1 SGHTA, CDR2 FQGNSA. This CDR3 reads CASSSRSGANALTF. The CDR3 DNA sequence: TGTGCCAGCAGCTCCCGCTCTGGGGCCAACGCCCTGACTTTC.

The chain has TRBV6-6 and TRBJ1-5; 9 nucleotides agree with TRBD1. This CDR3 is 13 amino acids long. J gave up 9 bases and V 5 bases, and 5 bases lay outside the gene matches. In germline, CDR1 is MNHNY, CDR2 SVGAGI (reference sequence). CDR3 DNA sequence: TGTGCCAGCAGTGGACAGGGGATCTGGCCCCAGCATTTT. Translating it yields CASSGQGIWPQHF.

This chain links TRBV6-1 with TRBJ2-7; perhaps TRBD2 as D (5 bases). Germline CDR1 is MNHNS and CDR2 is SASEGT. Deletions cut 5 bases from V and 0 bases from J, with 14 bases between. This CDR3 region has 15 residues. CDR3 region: CASSRVEVVSYEQYF. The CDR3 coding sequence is TGTGCCAGCAGTCGGGTGGAGGTCGTCTCCTACGAGCAGTACTTC.

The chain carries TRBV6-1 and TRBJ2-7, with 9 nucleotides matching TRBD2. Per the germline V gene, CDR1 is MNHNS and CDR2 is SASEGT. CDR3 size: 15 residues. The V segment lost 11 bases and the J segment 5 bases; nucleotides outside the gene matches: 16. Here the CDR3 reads CASDDSGSSKDEQYF. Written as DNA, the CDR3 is TGTGCCTCCGATGATAGCGGGAGTTCCAAGGACGAGCAGTACTTC.

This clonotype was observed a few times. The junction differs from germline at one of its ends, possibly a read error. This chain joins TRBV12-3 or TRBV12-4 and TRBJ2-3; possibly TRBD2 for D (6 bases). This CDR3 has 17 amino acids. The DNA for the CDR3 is TGTGCCAGCAGTTCCTCCCCGGCTAGCGTTAGCACGGATACGCAGTATTTT. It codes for CASSSSPASVSTDTQYF.

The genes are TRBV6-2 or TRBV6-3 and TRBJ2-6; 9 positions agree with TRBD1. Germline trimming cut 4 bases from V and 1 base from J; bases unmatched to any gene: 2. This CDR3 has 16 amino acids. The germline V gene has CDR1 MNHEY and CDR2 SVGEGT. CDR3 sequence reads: CASSSDRGSGANVLTF. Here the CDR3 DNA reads TGTGCCAGCAGTTCTGACAGGGGGTCTGGGGCCAACGTCCTGACTTTC.

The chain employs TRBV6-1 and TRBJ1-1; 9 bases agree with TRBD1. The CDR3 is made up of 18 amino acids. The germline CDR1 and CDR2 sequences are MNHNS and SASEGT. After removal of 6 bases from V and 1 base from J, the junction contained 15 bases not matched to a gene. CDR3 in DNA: TGTGCCAGCAGGCCCGGCCGGGACAGGGTGTCTCCGAACACTGAAGCTTTCTTT. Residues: CASRPGRDRVSPNTEAFF.

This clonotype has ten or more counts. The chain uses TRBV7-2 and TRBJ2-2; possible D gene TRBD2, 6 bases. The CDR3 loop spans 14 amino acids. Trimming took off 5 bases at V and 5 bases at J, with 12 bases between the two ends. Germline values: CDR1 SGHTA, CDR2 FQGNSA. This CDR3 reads CASSTFGGTGELFF. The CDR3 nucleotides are TGTGCCAGCAGCACCTTCGGGGGAACCGGGGAGCTGTTTTTT.

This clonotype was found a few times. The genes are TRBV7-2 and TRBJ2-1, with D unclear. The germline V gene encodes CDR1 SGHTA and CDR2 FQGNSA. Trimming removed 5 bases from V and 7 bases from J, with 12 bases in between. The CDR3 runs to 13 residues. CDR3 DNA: TGTGCCAGCAGCAAGACTCGTCGGAATGAGCAGTTCTTC. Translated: CASSKTRRNEQFF.

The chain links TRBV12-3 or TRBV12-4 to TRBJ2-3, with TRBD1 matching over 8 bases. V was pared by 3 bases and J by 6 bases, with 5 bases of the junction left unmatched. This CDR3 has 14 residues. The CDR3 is CASSLTGELDTQYF. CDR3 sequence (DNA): TGTGCCAGCAGTTTGACAGGGGAATTGGATACGCAGTATTTT.

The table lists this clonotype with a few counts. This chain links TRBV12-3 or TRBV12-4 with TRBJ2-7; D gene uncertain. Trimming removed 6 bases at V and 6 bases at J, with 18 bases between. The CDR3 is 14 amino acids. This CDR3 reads CASRPSRAWGEQYF. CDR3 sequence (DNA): TGTGCCAGCAGACCCTCGCGCGCCTGGGGCGAGCAGTACTTC.

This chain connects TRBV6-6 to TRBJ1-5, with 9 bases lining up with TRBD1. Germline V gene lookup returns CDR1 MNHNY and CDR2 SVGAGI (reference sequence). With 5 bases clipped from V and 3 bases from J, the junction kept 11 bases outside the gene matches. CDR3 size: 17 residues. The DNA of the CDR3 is TGTGCCAGCAGTAAACCGGGACAGGGTCTAGCCAATCAGCCCCAGCATTTT. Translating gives CASSKPGQGLANQPQHF.

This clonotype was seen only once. CDR3 coding DNA: TGCAGTGCCCCTAACCCGCGACGGACAGATACGCAGTATTTT. Protein product: CSAPNPRRTDTQYF. The rearrangement links TRBV20-1 to TRBJ2-3; D remains unclear. V lost 6 bases to trimming and J lost 3 bases, with 16 bases between them. The CDR3 has 14 residues. The germline V gene has CDR1 DFQATT and CDR2 SNEGSKA (reference sequence).

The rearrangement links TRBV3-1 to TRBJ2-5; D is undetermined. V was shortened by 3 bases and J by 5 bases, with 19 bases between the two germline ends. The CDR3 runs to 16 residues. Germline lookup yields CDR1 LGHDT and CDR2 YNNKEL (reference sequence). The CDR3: CASSHFADRAWETQYF. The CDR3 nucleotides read TGTGCCAGCAGCCACTTTGCCGACCGTGCGTGGGAGACCCAGTACTTC.

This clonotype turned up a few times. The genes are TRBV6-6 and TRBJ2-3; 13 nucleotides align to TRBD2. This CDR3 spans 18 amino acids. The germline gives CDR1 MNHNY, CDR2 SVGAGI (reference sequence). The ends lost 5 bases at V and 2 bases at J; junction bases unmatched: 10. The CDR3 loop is CASSTTGGLAGLTDTQYF. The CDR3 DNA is TGTGCCAGCAGTACCACTGGGGGACTAGCGGGGCTCACAGATACGCAGTATTTT.

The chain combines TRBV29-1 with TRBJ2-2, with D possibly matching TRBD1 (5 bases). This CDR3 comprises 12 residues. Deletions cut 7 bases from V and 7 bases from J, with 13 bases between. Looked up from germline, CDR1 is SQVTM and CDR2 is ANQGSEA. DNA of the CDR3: TGCAGCGCTTCAGGGTCGAACGGGGAGCTGTTTTTT. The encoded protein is CSASGSNGELFF.

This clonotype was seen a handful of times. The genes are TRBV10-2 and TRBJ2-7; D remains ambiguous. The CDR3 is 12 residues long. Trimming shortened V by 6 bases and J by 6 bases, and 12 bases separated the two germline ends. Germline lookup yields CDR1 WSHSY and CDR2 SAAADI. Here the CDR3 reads CASSLVLGEQYF. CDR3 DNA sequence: TGCGCCAGCAGCCTAGTGTTGGGCGAGCAGTACTTC.

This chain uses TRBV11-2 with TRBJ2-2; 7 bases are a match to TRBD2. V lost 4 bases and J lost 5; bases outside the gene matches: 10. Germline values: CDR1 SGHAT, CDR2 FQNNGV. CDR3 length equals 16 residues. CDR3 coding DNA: TGTGCCAGCAGCTCAGTTAGTCGCGGGAGAACCGGGGAGCTGTTTTTT. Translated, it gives CASSSVSRGRTGELFF. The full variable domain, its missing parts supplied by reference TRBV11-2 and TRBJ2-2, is EAGVAQSPRYKIIEKRQSVAFWCNPISGHATLYWYQQILGQGPKLLIQFQNNGVVDDSQLPKDRFSAERLKGVDSTLKIQPAKLEDSAVYLCASSSVSRGRTGELFFGEGSRLTVL.

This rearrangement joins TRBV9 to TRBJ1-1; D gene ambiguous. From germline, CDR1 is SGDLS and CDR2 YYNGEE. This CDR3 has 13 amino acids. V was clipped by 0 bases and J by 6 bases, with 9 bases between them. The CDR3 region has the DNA TGTGCCAGCAGCGTAGATCTGAATCCTGAAGCTTTCTTT. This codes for CASSVDLNPEAFF.

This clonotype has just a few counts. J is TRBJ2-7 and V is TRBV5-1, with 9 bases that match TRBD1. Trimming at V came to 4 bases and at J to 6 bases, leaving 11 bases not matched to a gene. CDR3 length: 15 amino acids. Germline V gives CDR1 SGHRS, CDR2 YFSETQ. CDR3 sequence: CASSPSGGQGREQYF. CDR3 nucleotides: TGCGCCAGCAGCCCCTCGGGGGGACAGGGTCGCGAGCAGTACTTC. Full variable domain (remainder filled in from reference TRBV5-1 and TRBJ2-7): KAGVTQTPRYLIKTRGQQVTLSCSPISGHRSVSWYQQTPGQGLQFLFEYFSETQRNKGNFPGRFSGRQFSNSRSEMNVSTLELGDSALYLCASSPSGGQGREQYFGPGTRLTVT.

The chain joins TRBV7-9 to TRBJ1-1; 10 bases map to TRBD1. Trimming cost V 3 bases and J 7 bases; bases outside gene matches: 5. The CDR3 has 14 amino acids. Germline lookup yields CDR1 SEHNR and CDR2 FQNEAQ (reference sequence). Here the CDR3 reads CASSLQRTGGEAFF. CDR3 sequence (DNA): TGTGCCAGCAGCTTGCAAAGGACAGGGGGTGAAGCTTTCTTT.